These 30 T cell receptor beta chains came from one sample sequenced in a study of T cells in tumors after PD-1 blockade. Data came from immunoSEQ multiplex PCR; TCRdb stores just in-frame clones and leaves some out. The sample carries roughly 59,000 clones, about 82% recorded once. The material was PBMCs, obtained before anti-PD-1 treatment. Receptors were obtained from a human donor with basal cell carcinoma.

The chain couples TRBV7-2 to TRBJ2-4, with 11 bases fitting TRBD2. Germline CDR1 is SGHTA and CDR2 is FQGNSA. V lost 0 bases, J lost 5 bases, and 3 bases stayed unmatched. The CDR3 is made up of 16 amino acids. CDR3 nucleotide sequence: TGTGCCAGCAGCTTAGCGCCTAGCGGGGGGCAAAACATTCAGTACTTC. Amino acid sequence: CASSLAPSGGQNIQYF. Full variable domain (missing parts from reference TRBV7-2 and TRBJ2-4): GAGVSQSPSNKVTEKGKDVELRCDPISGHTALYWYRQSLGQGLEFLIYFQGNSAPDKSGLPSDRFSAERTGGSVSTLTIQRTQQEDSAVYLCASSLAPSGGQNIQYFGAGTRLSVL.

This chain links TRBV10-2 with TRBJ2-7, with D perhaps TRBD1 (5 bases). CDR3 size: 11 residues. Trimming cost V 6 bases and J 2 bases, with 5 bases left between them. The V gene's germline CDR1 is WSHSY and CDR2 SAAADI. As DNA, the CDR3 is TGCGCCAGCAGGGACACCTACGAGCAGTACTTC. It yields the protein CASRDTYEQYF.

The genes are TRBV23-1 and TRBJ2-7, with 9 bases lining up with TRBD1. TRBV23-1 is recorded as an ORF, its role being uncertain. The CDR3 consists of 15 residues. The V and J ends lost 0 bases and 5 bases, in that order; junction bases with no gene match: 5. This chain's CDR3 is CASSQSRDRDHEQYF. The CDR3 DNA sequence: TGCGCCAGCAGTCAATCCCGGGACAGGGACCACGAGCAGTACTTC.

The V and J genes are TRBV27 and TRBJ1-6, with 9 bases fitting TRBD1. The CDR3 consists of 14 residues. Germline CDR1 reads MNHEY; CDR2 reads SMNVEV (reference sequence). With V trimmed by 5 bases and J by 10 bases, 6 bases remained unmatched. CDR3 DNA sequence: TGTGCCAGCAGTGTACAGGGGGCCGGATCACCCCTCCACTTT. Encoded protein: CASSVQGAGSPLHF.

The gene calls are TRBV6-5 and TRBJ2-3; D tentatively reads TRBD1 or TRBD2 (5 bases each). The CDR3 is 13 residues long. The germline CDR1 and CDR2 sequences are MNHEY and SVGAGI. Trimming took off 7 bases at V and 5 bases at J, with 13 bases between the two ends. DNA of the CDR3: TGTGCCAGCAAAGAGGGGTGGGGAGATACGCAGTATTTT. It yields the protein CASKEGWGDTQYF.

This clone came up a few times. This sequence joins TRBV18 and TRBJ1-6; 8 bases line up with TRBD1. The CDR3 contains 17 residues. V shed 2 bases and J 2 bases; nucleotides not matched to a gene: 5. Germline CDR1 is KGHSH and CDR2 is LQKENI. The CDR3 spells CASSPSGGNTYNSPLHF. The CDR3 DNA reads TGTGCCAGCTCACCATCAGGGGGCAACACCTATAATTCACCCCTCCACTTT.

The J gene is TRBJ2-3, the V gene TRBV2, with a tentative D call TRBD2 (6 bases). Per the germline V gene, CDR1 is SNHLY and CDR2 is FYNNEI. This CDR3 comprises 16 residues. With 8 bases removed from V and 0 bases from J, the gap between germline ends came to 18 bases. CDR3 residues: CASCDPGTLSTDTQYF. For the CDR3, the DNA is TGTGCCAGCTGCGACCCGGGGACTCTTAGCACAGATACGCAGTATTTT.

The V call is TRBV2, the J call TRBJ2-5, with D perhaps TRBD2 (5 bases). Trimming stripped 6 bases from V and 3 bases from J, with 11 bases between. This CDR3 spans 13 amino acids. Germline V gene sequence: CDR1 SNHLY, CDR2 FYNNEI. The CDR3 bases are TGTGCCAGCAGCCTAGCCCTAAAAGAGACCCAGTACTTC. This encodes CASSLALKETQYF.

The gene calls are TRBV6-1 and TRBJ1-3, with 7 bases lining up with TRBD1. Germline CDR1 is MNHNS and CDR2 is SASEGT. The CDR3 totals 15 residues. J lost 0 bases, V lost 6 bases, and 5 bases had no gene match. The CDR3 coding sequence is TGTGCCAGCAGCACGGACAGGAGCTCTGGAAACACCATATATTTT. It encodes CASSTDRSSGNTIYF.

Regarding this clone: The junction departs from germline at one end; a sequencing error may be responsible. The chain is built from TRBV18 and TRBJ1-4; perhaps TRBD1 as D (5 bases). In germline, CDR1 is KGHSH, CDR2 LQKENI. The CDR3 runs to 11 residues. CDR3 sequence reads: CASSPPEGPRF. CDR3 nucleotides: TGTGCCAGCTCACCACCGGAGGGACCTCGTTTT.

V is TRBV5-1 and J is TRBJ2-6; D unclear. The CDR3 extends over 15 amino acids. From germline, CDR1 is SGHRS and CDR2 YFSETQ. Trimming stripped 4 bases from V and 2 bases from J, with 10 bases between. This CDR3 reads CASSKQATGANVLTF. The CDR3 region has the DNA TGCGCCAGCAGCAAGCAGGCCACTGGGGCCAACGTCCTGACTTTC.

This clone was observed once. The CDR3 nucleotides are TGTGCCAGCAGCTTGGATGACAGCTCTGGGGCCAACGTCCTGACTTTC. Amino acids: CASSLDDSSGANVLTF. The genes are TRBV5-8 and TRBJ2-6, with D maybe TRBD1 (5 bases). Trimming pared 0 bases from V and 0 bases from J, leaving 7 bases between. The CDR3 has 16 residues. The germline CDR1 and CDR2 sequences are SGHTS and YDEGEE.

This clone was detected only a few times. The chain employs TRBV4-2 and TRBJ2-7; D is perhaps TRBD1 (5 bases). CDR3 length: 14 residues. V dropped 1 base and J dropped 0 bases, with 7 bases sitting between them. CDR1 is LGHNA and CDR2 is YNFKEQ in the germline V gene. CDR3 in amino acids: CASSQGGSSYEQYF. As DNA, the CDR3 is TGTGCCAGCAGCCAAGGGGGCAGCTCCTACGAGCAGTACTTC.

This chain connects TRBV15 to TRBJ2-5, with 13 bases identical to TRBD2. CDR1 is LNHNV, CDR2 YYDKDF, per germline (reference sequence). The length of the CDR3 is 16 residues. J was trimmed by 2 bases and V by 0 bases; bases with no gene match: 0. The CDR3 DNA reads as TGTGCCACCAGCAGAGAACTAGCGGGGGGGCAAGAGACCCAGTACTTC. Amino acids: CATSRELAGGQETQYF.

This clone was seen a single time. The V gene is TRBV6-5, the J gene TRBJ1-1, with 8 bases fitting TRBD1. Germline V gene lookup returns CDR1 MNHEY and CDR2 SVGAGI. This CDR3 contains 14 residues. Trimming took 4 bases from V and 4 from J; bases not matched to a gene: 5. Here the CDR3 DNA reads TGTGCCAGCAGTTTACAGGGGGGAGGCACTGAAGCTTTCTTT. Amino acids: CASSLQGGGTEAFF.

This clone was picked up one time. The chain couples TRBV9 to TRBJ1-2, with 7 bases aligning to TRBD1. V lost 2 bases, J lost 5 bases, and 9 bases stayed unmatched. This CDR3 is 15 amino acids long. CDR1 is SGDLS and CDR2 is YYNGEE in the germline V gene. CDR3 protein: CASSVSSDRAYGYTF. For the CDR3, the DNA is TGTGCCAGCAGCGTCTCCTCCGACAGGGCATATGGCTACACCTTC. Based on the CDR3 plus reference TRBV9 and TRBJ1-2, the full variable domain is DSGVTQTPKHLITATGQRVTLRCSPRSGDLSVYWYQQSLDQGLQFLIQYYNGEERAKGNILERFSAQQFPDLHSELNLSSLELGDSALYFCASSVSSDRAYGYTFGSGTRLTVV.

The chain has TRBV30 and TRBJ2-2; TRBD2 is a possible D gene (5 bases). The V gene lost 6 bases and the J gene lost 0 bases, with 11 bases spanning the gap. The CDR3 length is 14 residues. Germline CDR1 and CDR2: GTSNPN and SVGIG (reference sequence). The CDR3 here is CACSKDSNTGELFF. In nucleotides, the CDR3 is TGTGCCTGTTCTAAGGACTCGAACACCGGGGAGCTGTTTTTT. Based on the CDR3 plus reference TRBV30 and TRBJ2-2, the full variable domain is SQTIHQWPATLVQPVGSPLSLECTVEGTSNPNLYWYRQAAGRGLQLLFYSVGIGQISSEVPQNLSASRPQDRQFILSSKKLLLSDSGFYLCACSKDSNTGELFFGEGSRLTVL.

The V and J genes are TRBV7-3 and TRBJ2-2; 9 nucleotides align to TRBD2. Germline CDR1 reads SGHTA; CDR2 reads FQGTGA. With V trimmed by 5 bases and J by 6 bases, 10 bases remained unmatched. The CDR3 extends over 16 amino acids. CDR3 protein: CASSPGIAGDSGELFF. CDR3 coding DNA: TGTGCCAGCAGCCCCGGGATAGCGGGGGATTCCGGGGAGCTGTTTTTT.

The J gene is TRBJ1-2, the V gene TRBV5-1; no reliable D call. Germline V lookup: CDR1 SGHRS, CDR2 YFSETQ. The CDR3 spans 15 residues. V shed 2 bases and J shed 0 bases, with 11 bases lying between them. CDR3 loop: CASSFYTDPNYGYTF. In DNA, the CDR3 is TGCGCCAGCAGCTTCTATACGGACCCTAACTATGGCTACACCTTC.

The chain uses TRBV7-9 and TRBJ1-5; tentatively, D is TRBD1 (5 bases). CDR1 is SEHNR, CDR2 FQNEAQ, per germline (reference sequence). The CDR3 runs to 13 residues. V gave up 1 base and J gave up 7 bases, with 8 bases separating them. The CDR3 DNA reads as TGTGCCAGCAGCTTAGGGGGGGACCAGCCCCAGCATTTT. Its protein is CASSLGGDQPQHF.

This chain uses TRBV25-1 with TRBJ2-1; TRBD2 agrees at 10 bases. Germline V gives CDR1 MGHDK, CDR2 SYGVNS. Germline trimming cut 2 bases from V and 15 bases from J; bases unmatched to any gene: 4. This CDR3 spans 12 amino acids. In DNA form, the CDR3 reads TGTGCCAGCAGTGAAACTAGCGGGAACGTGTTCTTC. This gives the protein CASSETSGNVFF.

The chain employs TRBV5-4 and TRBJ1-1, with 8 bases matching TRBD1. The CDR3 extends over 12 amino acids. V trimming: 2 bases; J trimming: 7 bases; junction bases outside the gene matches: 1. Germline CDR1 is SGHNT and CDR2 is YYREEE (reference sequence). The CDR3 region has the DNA TGTGCCAGCAGCTTCGACAGGGGTGAAGCTTTCTTT. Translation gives CASSFDRGEAFF.

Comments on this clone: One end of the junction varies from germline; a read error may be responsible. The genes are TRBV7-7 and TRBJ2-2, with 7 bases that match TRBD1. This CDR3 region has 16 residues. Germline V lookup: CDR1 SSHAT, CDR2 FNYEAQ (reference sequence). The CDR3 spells CASSLAGTENTGELFF. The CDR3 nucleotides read TGTGCTAGCAGCTTAGCAGGGACAGAGAACACCGGGGAGCTGTTTTTT.

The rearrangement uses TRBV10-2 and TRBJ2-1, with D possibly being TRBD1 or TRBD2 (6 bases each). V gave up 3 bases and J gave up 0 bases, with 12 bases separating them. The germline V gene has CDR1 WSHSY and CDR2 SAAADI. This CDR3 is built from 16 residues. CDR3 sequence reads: CASSEGGLSSYNEQFF. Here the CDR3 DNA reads TGCGCCAGCAGTGAAGGGGGACTGAGCTCCTACAATGAGCAGTTCTTC.

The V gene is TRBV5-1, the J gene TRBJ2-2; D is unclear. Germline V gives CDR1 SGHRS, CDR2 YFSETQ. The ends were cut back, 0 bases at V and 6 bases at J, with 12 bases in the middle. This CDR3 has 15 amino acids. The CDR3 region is CASSLETTGAGELFF. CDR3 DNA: TGCGCCAGCAGCTTGGAGACCACTGGGGCCGGGGAGCTGTTTTTT.

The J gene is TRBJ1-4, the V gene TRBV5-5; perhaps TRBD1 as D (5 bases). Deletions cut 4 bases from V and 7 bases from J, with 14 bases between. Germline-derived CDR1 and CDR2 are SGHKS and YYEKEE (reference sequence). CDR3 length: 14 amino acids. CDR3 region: CASSPRVGGEKLFF. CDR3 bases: TGTGCCAGCAGCCCCAGGGTTGGCGGTGAAAAACTGTTTTTT.

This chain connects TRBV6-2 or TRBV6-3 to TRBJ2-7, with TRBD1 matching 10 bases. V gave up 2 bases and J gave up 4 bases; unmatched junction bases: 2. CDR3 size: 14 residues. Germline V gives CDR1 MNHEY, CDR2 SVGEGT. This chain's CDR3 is CASSYRTGGYEQYF. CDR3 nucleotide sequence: TGTGCCAGCAGTTACCGGACAGGGGGTTACGAGCAGTACTTC.

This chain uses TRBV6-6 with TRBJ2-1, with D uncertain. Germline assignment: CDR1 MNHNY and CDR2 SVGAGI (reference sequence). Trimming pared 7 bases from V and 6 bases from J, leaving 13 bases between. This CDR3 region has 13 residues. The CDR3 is CASIPDGRNEQFF. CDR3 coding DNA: TGTGCCAGCATCCCGGACGGCCGCAATGAGCAGTTCTTC.

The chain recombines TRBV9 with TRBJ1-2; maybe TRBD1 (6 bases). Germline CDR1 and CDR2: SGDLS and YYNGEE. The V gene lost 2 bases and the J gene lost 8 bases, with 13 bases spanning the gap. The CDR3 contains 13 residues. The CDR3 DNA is TGTGCCAGCAGCGTCGGCAGGGGAGAGGGCTACACCTTC. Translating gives CASSVGRGEGYTF.

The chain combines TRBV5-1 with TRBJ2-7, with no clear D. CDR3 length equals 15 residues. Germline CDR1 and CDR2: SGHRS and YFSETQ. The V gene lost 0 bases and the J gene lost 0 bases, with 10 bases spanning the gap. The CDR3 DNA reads TGCGCCAGCAGCTTGGCGTCGCCAAGCTCCTACGAGCAGTACTTC. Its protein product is CASSLASPSSYEQYF.